This passage covers 21 T cell receptor beta chains from one sample sequenced in a study of identifying expanded T cells in peripheral blood. TCRdb's copy holds only in-frame clones and misses some; the assay was immunoSEQ multiplex PCR. This table holds over 85,000 clones, approximately 88% found once. The sample consisted of blood. Every receptor here comes from a person between 18 and 69 years old in good health.

This clone appeared a single time. V usage is TRBV6-1 and J usage is TRBJ2-7; 7 bases are shared with TRBD1. Trimming removed 4 bases from V and 5 bases from J; junction bases left unmatched: 5. The CDR3 runs to 13 residues. Germline V gene lookup returns CDR1 MNHNS and CDR2 SASEGT. The CDR3: CASSGRQGHEQYF. Here the CDR3 DNA reads TGTGCCAGCAGTGGACGACAGGGCCACGAGCAGTACTTC.

V and J are TRBV19 and TRBJ1-2, with TRBD1 as a possible D gene (6 bases). This CDR3 is 17 amino acids long. Germline CDR1 is LNHDA and CDR2 is SQIVND (reference sequence). Trimming removed 7 bases at V and 3 bases at J, with 24 bases between. CDR3 protein: CASNPPGVGGADYGYTF. The CDR3 DNA reads as TGTGCCAGTAACCCACCTGGGGTCGGGGGCGCGGACTATGGCTACACCTTC.

The count of this clone is one. The gene calls are TRBV28 and TRBJ2-7; a possible D gene is TRBD2 (5 bases). V lost 4 bases, J lost 2 bases, and 15 bases lay in between. Germline V gene data show CDR1 as MDHEN and CDR2 as SYDVKM. The CDR3 consists of 15 residues. The CDR3 nucleotides are TGTGCCAGCAGTTCTCTCCGGGAACACACCTACGAGCAGTACTTC. This codes for CASSSLREHTYEQYF.

CDR3 loop: CASSPPWGNQPQHF. CDR3 coding DNA: TGTGCCAGCAGCCCCCCGTGGGGCAATCAGCCCCAGCATTTT. The rearrangement links TRBV7-2 to TRBJ1-5; D not resolved. Germline loops: CDR1 SGHTA, CDR2 FQGNSA. V lost 5 bases and J 2 bases, leaving 10 bases between the germline ends. This CDR3 region has 14 residues.

DNA for the CDR3: TGTGCCAGCAGTTTCCTCGGACAGAAGAACACTGAAGCTTTCTTT. It is translated as CASSFLGQKNTEAFF. The chain links TRBV27 to TRBJ1-1; D perhaps matches TRBD1 (6 bases). The CDR3 is made up of 15 amino acids. The ends were cut back, 3 bases at V and 1 base at J, with 12 bases in the middle. Germline CDR1 is MNHEY and CDR2 is SMNVEV (reference sequence).

This clone was detected once. The chain couples TRBV4-1 to TRBJ2-1; D is perhaps TRBD1 (5 bases). CDR3 length: 13 residues. Trimming removed 0 bases at V and 12 bases at J, with 12 bases between. Germline V gene sequence: CDR1 MGHRA, CDR2 YSYEKL. The DNA for the CDR3 is TGCGCCAGCAGCCAAGATGGGGCAGGCAGGCAGTTCTTC. Translation: CASSQDGAGRQFF.

The chain combines TRBV7-2 with TRBJ1-5, with TRBD1 matching over 9 bases. CDR3 size: 14 residues. After removal of 4 bases from V and 6 bases from J, the junction contained 4 bases not matched to a gene. Per germline, CDR1 SGHTA and CDR2 FQGNSA. The CDR3 nucleotides are TGTGCCAGCAGCTCGAGACAGGGGGGTCAGCCCCAGCATTTT. As protein: CASSSRQGGQPQHF. Full variable domain (missing parts from reference TRBV7-2 and TRBJ1-5): GAGVSQSPSNKVTEKGKDVELRCDPISGHTALYWYRQSLGQGLEFLIYFQGNSAPDKSGLPSDRFSAERTGGSVSTLTIQRTQQEDSAVYLCASSSRQGGQPQHFGDGTRLSIL.

V usage is TRBV7-2 and J usage is TRBJ1-5; D gene uncertain. The CDR3 has 14 residues. The germline V gene has CDR1 SGHTA and CDR2 FQGNSA. Trimming took off 2 bases at V and 2 bases at J, with 7 bases between the two ends. This CDR3 reads CASSLSGRNQPQHF. In DNA, the CDR3 is TGTGCCAGCAGCTTATCAGGTCGCAATCAGCCCCAGCATTTT.

The rearrangement uses TRBV5-1 and TRBJ1-3, with D unresolved. The CDR3 totals 13 residues. CDR1 and CDR2 (germline): SGHRS, YFSETQ. Deletions cut 4 bases from V and 0 bases from J, with 5 bases between. The CDR3 coding sequence is TGCGCCAGCAGCGAACGCTCTGGAAACACCATATATTTT. Translating gives CASSERSGNTIYF.

This clone was found a few times. The chain links TRBV6-5 to TRBJ1-2; D not certain. The V end lost 6 bases, the J end lost 0 bases, and 8 bases lay between the germline ends. Germline CDR1 and CDR2: MNHEY and SVGAGI. This CDR3 is built from 13 residues. This CDR3 is CASRDEANYGYTF. As DNA, the CDR3 is TGTGCCAGCAGAGACGAAGCTAACTATGGCTACACCTTC.

This sequence joins TRBV11-2 and TRBJ1-3; D is undetermined. This CDR3 has 12 residues. V was pared by 6 bases and J by 1 base, with 4 bases between. Per the germline V gene, CDR1 is SGHAT and CDR2 is FQNNGV. CDR3 loop: CASRRSGNTIYF. In nucleotides, the CDR3 is TGTGCCAGCAGAAGGTCTGGAAACACCATATATTTT.

The rearrangement links TRBV4-2 to TRBJ2-3, with D uncertain. CDR1 is LGHNA, CDR2 YNFKEQ, per germline. This CDR3 comprises 13 residues. The V and J ends lost 1 base and 5 bases respectively, with 7 bases between them. CDR3: CASSQVELDTQYF. CDR3 in DNA: TGTGCCAGCAGCCAAGTAGAGTTAGATACGCAGTATTTT.

The chain is built from TRBV18 and TRBJ2-1; the match to TRBD1 covers 7 bases. Germline assignment: CDR1 KGHSH and CDR2 LQKENI. The J segment lost 5 bases and the V segment lost 4 bases, leaving 2 bases of the junction unmatched. The length of the CDR3 is 13 residues. The CDR3 bases are TGTGCCAGCTCACTGGGACAGCACAATGAGCAGTTCTTC. Amino acids: CASSLGQHNEQFF.

V gene TRBV4-1 combines with J gene TRBJ2-1; 9 bases map to TRBD1. Germline trimming cut 1 base from V and 6 bases from J; bases unmatched to any gene: 7. The CDR3 runs 16 residues. CDR1 is MGHRA and CDR2 is YSYEKL in the germline V gene. The CDR3 DNA is TGCGCCAGCAGCCAAGGTACAGGGGGCGCTTTCAATGAGCAGTTCTTC. Its translation: CASSQGTGGAFNEQFF.

CDR3 DNA sequence: TGTGCCAGCAGTCCCAGGGGTCCTCAGTACTTC. It codes for CASSPRGPQYF. This chain links TRBV6-5 with TRBJ2-4; D is possibly TRBD1 (6 bases). This CDR3 comprises 11 residues. Germline CDR1 and CDR2: MNHEY and SVGAGI. Trimming took off 5 bases at V and 12 bases at J, with 11 bases between the two ends.

This chain links TRBV4-3 with TRBJ2-7, with D possibly TRBD1 on 6 matching bases. CDR1 LGHNA and CDR2 YSLEER come from the germline V gene. The CDR3 consists of 16 residues. Trimming took off 0 bases at V and 3 bases at J, with 15 bases between the two ends. The CDR3 region has the DNA TGCGCCAGCAGCCAAGATTTAGTAGGGGGAGACTACGAGCAGTACTTC. Translating gives CASSQDLVGGDYEQYF.

The chain joins TRBV6-6 to TRBJ1-3; D is possibly TRBD1 (5 bases). V was clipped by 3 bases and J by 10 bases, with 16 bases between them. This CDR3 spans 14 amino acids. The germline CDR1 and CDR2 sequences are MNHNY and SVGAGI (reference sequence). The CDR3 sequence: CASSYWGQDKTIYF. The CDR3, as DNA: TGTGCCAGCAGTTATTGGGGTCAGGACAAGACCATATATTTT.

V and J are TRBV4-3 and TRBJ2-2; TRBD1 agrees at 7 bases. CDR1 and CDR2 (germline): LGHNA, YSLEER. Unmatched junction bases numbered 4, after V lost 5 bases and J lost 1 base. The CDR3 consists of 15 residues. CDR3 coding DNA: TGCGCCAGCAGCTATGACAGGGAGAACACCGGGGAGCTGTTTTTT. Translation gives CASSYDRENTGELFF.

The genes are TRBV9 and TRBJ1-1, with D unresolved. V gave up 1 base and J gave up 0 bases, with 10 bases separating them. Germline V CDR1 and CDR2: SGDLS, YYNGEE. The CDR3 extends over 15 amino acids. For the CDR3, the DNA is TGTGCCAGCAGCGTAAGTCCCGGACTGAACACTGAAGCTTTCTTT. Its translation is CASSVSPGLNTEAFF. Full variable domain (remainder filled in from reference TRBV9 and TRBJ1-1): DSGVTQTPKHLITATGQRVTLRCSPRSGDLSVYWYQQSLDQGLQFLIQYYNGEERAKGNILERFSAQQFPDLHSELNLSSLELGDSALYFCASSVSPGLNTEAFFGQGTRLTVV.

The chain has TRBV5-1 and TRBJ2-7; D is undetermined. This CDR3 region has 16 residues. The V and J ends lost 1 base and 0 bases respectively, with 14 bases between them. In germline, CDR1 is SGHRS, CDR2 YFSETQ. This CDR3 reads CASSLFGSGSSYEQYF. CDR3 DNA sequence: TGCGCCAGCAGCTTGTTCGGATCGGGCAGCTCCTACGAGCAGTACTTC. Using reference TRBV5-1 and TRBJ2-7 for the parts outside the CDR3, the full variable domain is KAGVTQTPRYLIKTRGQQVTLSCSPISGHRSVSWYQQTPGQGLQFLFEYFSETQRNKGNFPGRFSGRQFSNSRSEMNVSTLELGDSALYLCASSLFGSGSSYEQYFGPGTRLTVT.

The chain links TRBV19 to TRBJ2-7; D possibly corresponds to TRBD1 (6 bases). Germline CDR1 reads LNHDA; CDR2 reads SQIVND (reference sequence). V was cut by 4 bases and J by 2 bases, with 15 bases left in between. CDR3 length equals 15 residues. CDR3 bases: TGTGCCAGTAGTAATGACAGGAAGGGGGCCTACGAGCAGTACTTC. Its translation: CASSNDRKGAYEQYF. The full variable domain, rest sourced from reference TRBV19 and TRBJ2-7, is DGGITQSPKYLFRKEGQNVTLSCEQNLNHDAMYWYRQDPGQGLRLIYYSQIVNDFQKGDIAEGYSVSREKKESFPLTVTSAQKNPTAFYLCASSNDRKGAYEQYFGPGTRLTVT.